This TCR beta chain came from a study of vaccination effects on CD4 cells after COVID-19. General study points: The study got few convalescent patients and did not collect any early post-infection timepoints. Marked contraction was observed in infection-induced and vaccine-induced clones late after vaccination.

Sequencing used immunoSEQ multiplex PCR; TCRdb keeps in-frame clones, though not all of them. Counted here are some 22,000 clones, about 73% occurring once; the ten biggest clones make up 7% to 10%. CDR1 is MGHRA and CDR2 is YSYEKL in the germline V gene. Trimming removed 4 bases from V and 6 bases from J; junction bases left unmatched: 5. The CDR3 covers 13 residues. To note about this clone: The antigen is not known.

Under the ViraFEST assay, PBMC were stimulated with viral peptide pools so that antigen-specific CD4+ T cells expanded. Sequencing was performed afterwards. CD4+ T cell isolation took place after 10 days of culture. Two-dose BNT162b2 or mRNA-1273 vaccination was given to participants. Vaccine recipients lacked prior SARS-CoV-2 infection and had negative nucleocapsid antibodies. Half-medium changes using IL-2 medium occurred on days 3 and 7. The TCR sequence derives from a human donor who received a COVID-19 vaccine. Source: CD4+ T cells from PBMCs cultured with SARS-CoV-2 spike peptides, taken after COVID-19 vaccination. This sequence joins TRBV4-1 and TRBJ1-2; 7 bases are shared with TRBD1. The CDR3 reads CASSPRQGDGYTF. CDR3 in DNA: TGCGCCAGCAGCCCGCGACAGGGAGATGGCTACACCTTC.